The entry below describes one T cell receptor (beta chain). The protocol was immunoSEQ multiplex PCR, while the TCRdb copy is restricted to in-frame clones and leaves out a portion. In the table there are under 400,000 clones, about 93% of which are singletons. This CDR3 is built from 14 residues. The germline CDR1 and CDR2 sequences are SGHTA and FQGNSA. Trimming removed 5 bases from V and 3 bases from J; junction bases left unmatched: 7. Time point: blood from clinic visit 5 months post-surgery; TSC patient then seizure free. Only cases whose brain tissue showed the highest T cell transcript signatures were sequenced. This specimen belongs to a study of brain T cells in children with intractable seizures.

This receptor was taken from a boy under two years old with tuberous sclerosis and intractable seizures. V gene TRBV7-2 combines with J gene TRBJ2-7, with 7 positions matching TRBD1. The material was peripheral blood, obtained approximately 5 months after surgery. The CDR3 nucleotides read TGTGCCAGCAGCCTCCGGGACAGCTTCTACGAGCAGTACTTC. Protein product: CASSLRDSFYEQYF.